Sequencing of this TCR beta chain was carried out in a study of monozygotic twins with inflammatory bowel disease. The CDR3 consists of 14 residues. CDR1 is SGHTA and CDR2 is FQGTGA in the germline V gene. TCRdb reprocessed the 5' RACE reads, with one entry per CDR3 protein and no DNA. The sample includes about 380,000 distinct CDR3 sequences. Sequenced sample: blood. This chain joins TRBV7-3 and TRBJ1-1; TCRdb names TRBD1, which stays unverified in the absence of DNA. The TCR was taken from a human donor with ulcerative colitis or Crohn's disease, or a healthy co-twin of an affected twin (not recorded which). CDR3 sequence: CASSPPGIFTEAFF.